This T cell receptor beta chain was identified during a study of spatial heterogeneity in lung cancer. As for the study in general: Fewer alpha-chain than beta-chain sequences were consistently detected. Unique TCR and UMI combinations averaged more than ten appearances each in raw reads.

Time point meaning: sample taken at primary tumor resection. Unsorted tumor, nontumor lung tissue or cryopreserved PBMC supplied the whole RNA. There were approximately 69 donors, all of them untreated patients with early-stage non-small cell lung cancer. This clonotype was counted only a few times. Every molecule of TCR cDNA had its own unique molecular identifier. TCRdb passed the 5' RACE reads through MiXCR, listing each CDR3 protein once. Of roughly 4,500 distinct CDR3 sequences in the sample, about a fifth were seen once. Germline V CDR1 and CDR2: SGHTA, FQGNSA. Between the trimmed V and J ends, which lost 3 bases and 0 bases, there was a span of 5 bases. The CDR3 is made up of 14 amino acids.

The sample in question was normal lung tissue next to the tumor, obtained at surgery. The clonotype comes from a female donor with early-stage non-small cell lung cancer. V gene TRBV7-2 combines with J gene TRBJ2-2; D is ambiguous. The CDR3 here is CASSFGTNTGELFF. The CDR3 DNA follows: TGTGCCAGCAGCTTTGGCACGAACACCGGGGAGCTGTTTTTT. Full variable domain (rest looked up from reference TRBV7-2 and TRBJ2-2): GAGVSQSPSNKVTEKGKDVELRCDPISGHTALYWYRQSLGQGLEFLIYFQGNSAPDKSGLPSDRFSAERTGGSVSTLTIQRTQQEDSAVYLCASSFGTNTGELFFGEGSRLTVL.